This entry concerns a single T cell receptor (beta chain). Method: immunoSEQ multiplex PCR; TCRdb's copy keeps in-frame clones and lacks some. This sample has some 130,000 clones, with 70% to 90% found just once. This CDR3 spans 15 amino acids. CDR1 is SGHAT, CDR2 FQNNGV, per germline. With 2 bases removed from V and 4 bases from J, the gap between germline ends came to 13 bases. Participants reported their clinical history, and cohort assignment relied on those reports. This record comes from a study of blood T cell repertoires in COVID-19. The sequenced sample consisted of PBMCs or T cells enriched from blood (not recorded which). This rearrangement joins TRBV11-2 to TRBJ2-3; tentative D call: TRBD2 (5 bases). The TCR was taken from a woman between 45 and 65 years old who had recovered from COVID-19. The CDR3 loop reads CASSLFLDGADTQYF. CDR3 sequence (DNA): TGTGCCAGCAGCTTATTCCTCGACGGGGCAGATACGCAGTATTTT.